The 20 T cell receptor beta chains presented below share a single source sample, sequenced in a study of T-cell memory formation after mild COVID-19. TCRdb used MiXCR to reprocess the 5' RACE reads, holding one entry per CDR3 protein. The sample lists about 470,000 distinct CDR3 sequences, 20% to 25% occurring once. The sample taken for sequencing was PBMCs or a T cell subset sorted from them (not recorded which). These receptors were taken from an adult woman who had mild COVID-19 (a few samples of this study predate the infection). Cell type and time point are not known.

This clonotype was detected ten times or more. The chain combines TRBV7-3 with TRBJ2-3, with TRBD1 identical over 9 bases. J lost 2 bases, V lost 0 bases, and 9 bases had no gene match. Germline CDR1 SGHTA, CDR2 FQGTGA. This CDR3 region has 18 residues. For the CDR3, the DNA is TGTGCCAGCAGCTTAACGGGACAGGGACTCGCCCACACAGATACGCAGTATTTT. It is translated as CASSLTGQGLAHTDTQYF.

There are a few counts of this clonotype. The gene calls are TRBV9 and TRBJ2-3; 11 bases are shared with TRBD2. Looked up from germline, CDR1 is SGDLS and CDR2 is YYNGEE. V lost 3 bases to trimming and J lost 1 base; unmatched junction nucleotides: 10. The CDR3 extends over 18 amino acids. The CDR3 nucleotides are TGTGCCAGCAGCGCGACTAGCGGGAACGGGTGGGGCACAGATACGCAGTATTTT. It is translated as CASSATSGNGWGTDTQYF.

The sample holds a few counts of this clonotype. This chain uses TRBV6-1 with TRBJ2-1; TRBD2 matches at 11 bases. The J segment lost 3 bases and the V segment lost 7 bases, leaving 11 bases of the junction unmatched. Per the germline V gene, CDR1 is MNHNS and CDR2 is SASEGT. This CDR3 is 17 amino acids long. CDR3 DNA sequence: TGTGCCAGCACGGCACTTATAGCGGGAGGGGGCTACAATGAGCAGTTCTTC. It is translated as CASTALIAGGGYNEQFF.

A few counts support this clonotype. CDR3 region: CASSSPGGGTITTDTQYF. CDR3 nucleotides: TGTGCCAGCAGCTCCCCAGGGGGGGGAACGATTACCACAGATACGCAGTATTTT. This rearrangement joins TRBV7-6 to TRBJ2-3, with D perhaps assigned TRBD1 or TRBD2 (7 bases each). V lost 4 bases to trimming and J lost 2 bases, with 22 bases between them. There are 18 residues in the CDR3. The germline gives CDR1 SGHVS, CDR2 FNYEAQ.

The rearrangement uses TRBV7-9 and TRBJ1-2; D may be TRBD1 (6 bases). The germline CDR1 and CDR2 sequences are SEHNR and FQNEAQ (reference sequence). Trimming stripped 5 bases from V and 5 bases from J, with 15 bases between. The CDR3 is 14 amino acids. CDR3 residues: CASSPLTGSYGYTF. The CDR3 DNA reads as TGTGCCAGCAGCCCGCTTACAGGGTCTTATGGCTACACCTTC.

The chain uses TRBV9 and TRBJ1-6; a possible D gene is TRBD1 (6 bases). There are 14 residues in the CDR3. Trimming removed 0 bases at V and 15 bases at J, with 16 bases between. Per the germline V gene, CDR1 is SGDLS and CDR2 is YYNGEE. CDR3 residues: CASSVGPGEVDLHF. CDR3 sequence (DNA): TGTGCCAGCAGCGTAGGCCCAGGGGAAGTGGACCTCCACTTT.

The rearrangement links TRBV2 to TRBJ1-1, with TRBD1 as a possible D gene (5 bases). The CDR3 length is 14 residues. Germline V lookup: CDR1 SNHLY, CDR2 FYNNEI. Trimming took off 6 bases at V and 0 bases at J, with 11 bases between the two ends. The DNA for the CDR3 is TGTGCCAGCAGGAGTAGAGGGGTGAACACTGAAGCTTTCTTT. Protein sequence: CASRSRGVNTEAFF.

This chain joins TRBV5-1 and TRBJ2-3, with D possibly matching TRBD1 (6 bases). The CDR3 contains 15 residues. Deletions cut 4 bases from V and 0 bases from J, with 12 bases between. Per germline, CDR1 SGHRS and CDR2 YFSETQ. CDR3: CASSQRTDSTDTQYF. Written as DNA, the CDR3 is TGCGCCAGCAGCCAACGGACAGATAGCACAGATACGCAGTATTTT. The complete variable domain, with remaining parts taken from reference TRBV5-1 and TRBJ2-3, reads KAGVTQTPRYLIKTRGQQVTLSCSPISGHRSVSWYQQTPGQGLQFLFEYFSETQRNKGNFPGRFSGRQFSNSRSEMNVSTLELGDSALYLCASSQRTDSTDTQYFGPGTRLTVL.

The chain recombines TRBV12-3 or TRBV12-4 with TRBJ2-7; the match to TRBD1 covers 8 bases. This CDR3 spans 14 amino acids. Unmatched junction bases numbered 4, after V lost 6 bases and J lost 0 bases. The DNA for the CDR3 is TGTGCCAGCAGCGGGACAGGACTCTCCTACGAGCAGTACTTC. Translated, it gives CASSGTGLSYEQYF.

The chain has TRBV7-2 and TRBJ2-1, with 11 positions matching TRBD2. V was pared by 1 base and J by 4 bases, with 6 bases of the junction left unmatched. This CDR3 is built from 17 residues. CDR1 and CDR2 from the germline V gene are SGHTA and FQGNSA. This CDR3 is CASSLVSGTSGYNEQFF. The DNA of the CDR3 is TGTGCCAGCAGCTTAGTTTCCGGGACTAGCGGTTACAATGAGCAGTTCTTC. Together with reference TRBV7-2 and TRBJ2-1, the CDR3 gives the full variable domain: GAGVSQSPSNKVTEKGKDVELRCDPISGHTALYWYRQSLGQGLEFLIYFQGNSAPDKSGLPSDRFSAERTGGSVSTLTIQRTQQEDSAVYLCASSLVSGTSGYNEQFFGPGTRLTVL.

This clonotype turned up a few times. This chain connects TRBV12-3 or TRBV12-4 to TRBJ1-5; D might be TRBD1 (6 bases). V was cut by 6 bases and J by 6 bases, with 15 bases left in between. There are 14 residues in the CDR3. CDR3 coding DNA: TGTGCCAGCAGCCGAGGGGGGGGAGGTCAGCCCCAGCATTTT. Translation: CASSRGGGGQPQHF.

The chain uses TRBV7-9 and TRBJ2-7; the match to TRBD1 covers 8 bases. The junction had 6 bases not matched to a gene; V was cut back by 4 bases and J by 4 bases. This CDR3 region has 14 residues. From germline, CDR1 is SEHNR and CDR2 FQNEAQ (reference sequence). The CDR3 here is CASSSGQGLYEQYF. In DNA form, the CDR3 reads TGTGCCAGCAGCTCCGGACAGGGTTTGTACGAGCAGTACTTC.

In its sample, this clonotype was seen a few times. The CDR3 coding sequence is TGTGCCAGCAGCCCACTCGGGGGGGCGGTGGATGAGCAGTTCTTC. Protein product: CASSPLGGAVDEQFF. The rearrangement uses TRBV7-9 and TRBJ2-1, with TRBD2 matching over 8 bases. CDR1 and CDR2 from the germline V gene are SEHNR and FQNEAQ (reference sequence). The J segment lost 8 bases and the V segment lost 5 bases, leaving 11 bases of the junction unmatched. The CDR3 spans 15 residues.

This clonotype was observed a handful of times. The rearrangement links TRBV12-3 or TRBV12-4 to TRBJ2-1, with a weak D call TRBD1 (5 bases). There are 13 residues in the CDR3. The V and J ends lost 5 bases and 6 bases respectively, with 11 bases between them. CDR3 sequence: CASSRLDSNEQFF. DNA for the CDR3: TGTGCCAGCAGTCGCCTCGACAGCAATGAGCAGTTCTTC.

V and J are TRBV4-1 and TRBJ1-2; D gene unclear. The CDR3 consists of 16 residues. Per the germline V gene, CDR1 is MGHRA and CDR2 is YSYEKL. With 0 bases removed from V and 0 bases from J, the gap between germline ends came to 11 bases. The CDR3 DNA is TGCGCCAGCAGCCAAGATCCCCGGACGACTAACTATGGCTACACCTTC. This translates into CASSQDPRTTNYGYTF.

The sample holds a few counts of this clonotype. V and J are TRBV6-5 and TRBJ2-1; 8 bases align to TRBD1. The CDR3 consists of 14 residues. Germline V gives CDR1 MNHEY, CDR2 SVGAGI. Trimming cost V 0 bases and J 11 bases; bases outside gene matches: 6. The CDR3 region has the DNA TGTGCCAGCAGTTACTCAAGGACAGGGCTTCAGCAGTTCTTC. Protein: CASSYSRTGLQQFF.

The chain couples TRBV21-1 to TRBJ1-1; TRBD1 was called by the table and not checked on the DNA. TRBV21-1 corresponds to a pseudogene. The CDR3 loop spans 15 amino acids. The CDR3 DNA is TGTGCCAGCAGCAAAGAACAGGGTAATTGCACTGAAGCTTTCTTT. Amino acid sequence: CASSKEQGNCTEAFF.

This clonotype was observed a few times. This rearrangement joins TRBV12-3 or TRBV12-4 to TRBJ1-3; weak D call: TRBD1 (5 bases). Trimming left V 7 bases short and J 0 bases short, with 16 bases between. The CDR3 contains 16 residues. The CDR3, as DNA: TGTGCCAGCAATCACGGGGGACTGCTCTCTGGAAACACCATATATTTT. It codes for CASNHGGLLSGNTIYF.

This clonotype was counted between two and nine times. DNA for the CDR3: TGTGCCAGCAGCCACCACCGGGACAGTACCTACGAGCAGTACTTC. Translated, it gives CASSHHRDSTYEQYF. This rearrangement joins TRBV5-5 to TRBJ2-7; 7 bases fit TRBD1. CDR1 is SGHKS and CDR2 is YYEKEE in the germline V gene (reference sequence). V dropped 4 bases and J dropped 2; count of bases not matched to a gene: 9. The CDR3 runs to 15 residues.

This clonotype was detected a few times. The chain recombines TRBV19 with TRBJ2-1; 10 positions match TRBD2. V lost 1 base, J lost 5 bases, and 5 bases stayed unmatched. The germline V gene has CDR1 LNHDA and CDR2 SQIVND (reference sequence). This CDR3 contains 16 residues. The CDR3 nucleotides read TGTGCCAGTAGTATAGGATTAGCGGGAGGCCACAATGAGCAGTTCTTC. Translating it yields CASSIGLAGGHNEQFF.